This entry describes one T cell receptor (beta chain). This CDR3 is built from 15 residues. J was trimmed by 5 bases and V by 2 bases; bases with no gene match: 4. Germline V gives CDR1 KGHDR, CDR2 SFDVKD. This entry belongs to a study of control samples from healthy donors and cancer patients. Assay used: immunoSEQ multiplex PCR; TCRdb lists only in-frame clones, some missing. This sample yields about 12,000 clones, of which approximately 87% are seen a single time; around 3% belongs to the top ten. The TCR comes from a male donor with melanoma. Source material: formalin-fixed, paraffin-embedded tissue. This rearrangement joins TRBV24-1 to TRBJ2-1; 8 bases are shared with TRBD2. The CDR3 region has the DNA TGTGCCACCAGTGATTACGTAGCGGGGCACAATGAGCAGTTCTTC. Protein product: CATSDYVAGHNEQFF.